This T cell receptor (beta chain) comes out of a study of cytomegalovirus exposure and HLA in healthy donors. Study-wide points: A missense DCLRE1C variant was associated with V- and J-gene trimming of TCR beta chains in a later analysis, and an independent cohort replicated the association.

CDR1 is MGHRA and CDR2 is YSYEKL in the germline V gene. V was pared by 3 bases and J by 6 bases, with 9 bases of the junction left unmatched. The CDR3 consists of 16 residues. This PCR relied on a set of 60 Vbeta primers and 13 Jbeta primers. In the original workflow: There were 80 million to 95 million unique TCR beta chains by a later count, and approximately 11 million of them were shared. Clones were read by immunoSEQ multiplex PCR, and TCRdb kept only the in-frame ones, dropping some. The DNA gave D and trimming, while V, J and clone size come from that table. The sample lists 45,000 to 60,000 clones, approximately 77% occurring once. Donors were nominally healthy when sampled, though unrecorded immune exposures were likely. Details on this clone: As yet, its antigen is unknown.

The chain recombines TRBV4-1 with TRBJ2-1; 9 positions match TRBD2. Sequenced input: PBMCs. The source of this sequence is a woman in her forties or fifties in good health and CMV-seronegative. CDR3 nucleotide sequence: TGCGCCAGCAGCCACACTAGACTAGCGGAAATCAATGAGCAGTTCTTC. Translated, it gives CASSHTRLAEINEQFF.